This T cell receptor (beta chain) was recovered during a study of blood T cell repertoires in COVID-19. At the level of the study: Acute and convalescent COVID-19 specimens originated in the United States, Italy and Spain. The cDNA or gDNA used as material had been derived from T cells, B-cell-depleted T cells, or PBMCs.

This clone has a single count. Study processing details: Amplified reference gene primers provided the basis for estimating nucleated cell counts. Assay: immunoSEQ multiplex PCR; the TCRdb copy retains only in-frame clones and omits some. D and trimming were read from the DNA, whereas the V and J calls and clone size are those reported in that table. The data show about 220,000 clones, around four fifths seen once. Trimming cost V 3 bases and J 0 bases; bases outside gene matches: 7. The CDR3 consists of 17 residues. Germline loops: CDR1 KGHDR, CDR2 SFDVKD. Material: peripheral blood. The sequence derives from a woman in her fifties or sixties with acute or convalescent COVID-19. The V gene is TRBV24-1, the J gene TRBJ1-3; TRBD1 agrees at 7 bases. DNA of the CDR3: TGTGCCACCAGTGATCCCCGGGACAGCACCTCTGGAAACACCATATATTTT. Residues: CATSDPRDSTSGNTIYF.